This note documents a single TCR beta chain sequence. Trimming shortened V by 8 bases and J by 4 bases, and 15 bases separated the two germline ends. The CDR3 covers 13 residues. In germline, CDR1 is SGHAT, CDR2 FQNNGV. The entry originates in a study of blood T cell repertoires in COVID-19. Using immunoSEQ multiplex PCR, the repertoire was profiled, and TCRdb retains in-frame clones only, with some absent. Among about 280,000 clones, roughly 88% were seen once, and the ten largest hold about 8.6%. The specimen was peripheral blood. The receptor was isolated from a man younger than 30 with active or convalescent COVID-19. This rearrangement joins TRBV11-2 to TRBJ2-7; possibly TRBD1 for D (5 bases). The CDR3 loop reads CASGFDSSYEQYF. CDR3 sequence (DNA): TGTGCCAGCGGATTTGACAGTTCTTACGAGCAGTACTTC.